This is a list of T cell receptor beta chains from one sample in a study of blood T cell repertoires in COVID-19. This table comes from immunoSEQ multiplex PCR, and its TCRdb copy is limited to in-frame clones, with some not included. The profile shows roughly 300,000 clones, approximately 83% of them singletons. The specimen sequenced was peripheral blood. The receptor source for this set is a human donor in a cohort sampled during active COVID-19. Each CDR3 is given without its conserved first and last residue. The D gene is left open where the match is weak.

j_call v_call d_call cdr3_aa
TRBJ2-1 TRBV11-3 TRBD1 ARGGQGLPRAYNEQF
TRBJ2-1 TRBV5-1 TRBD2 ASRTGQITSGSAEQF
TRBJ1-6 TRBV19 TRBD1 ASSPDRVNVSPLH
TRBJ1-5 TRBV11-3 TRBD1 ASRNRDRGSGGSNQPQH
TRBJ2-7 TRBV5-1 TRBD2 ASSLGGLATLEQY
TRBJ2-7 TRBV7-9 - ASSPSLSSYEQY
TRBJ2-3 TRBV28 - ASRVAATRTDTQY
TRBJ2-6 TRBV19 - ASSTRSYPASSGANVLT
TRBJ2-1 TRBV27 - ASSLSGRIVYNEQF
TRBJ1-2 TRBV5-1 - ASSLDVEGYT
TRBJ1-5 TRBV6-5 - ASARNSNQPQH
TRBJ2-1 TRBV5-1 - ASSLEVGGVV
TRBJ2-7 TRBV6-5 TRBD2 ASSYFRDSGGYEQY
TRBJ2-3 TRBV6-1 TRBD2 ASSELLAASTDTQY
TRBJ2-3 TRBV27 - ASSFAGADTQY
TRBJ1-3 TRBV5-1 - ASSFGVSGNTIY
TRBJ2-1 TRBV14 TRBD2 ASSHTSGRASNEQF
TRBJ2-1 TRBV9 TRBD2 ASSRTSGSSYNEQF
TRBJ1-1 TRBV15 - ATSRNPGGTEAF
TRBJ1-2 TRBV5-3 TRBD1 ANRGNYGYT
TRBJ2-1 TRBV11-3 - ASSLSRDNEQF
TRBJ1-2 TRBV2 - ASSLSGGTPYGYT
TRBJ1-1 TRBV5-1 - ASSLTGITEAF
TRBJ2-7 TRBV2 - ASSDLTRSSYEQY
TRBJ1-3 TRBV2 - ASRQGSGNTIY
TRBJ1-6 TRBV5-1 - ASTQGSNSPLH
TRBJ1-1 TRBV5-1 TRBD1 ASSLERTGSNTEAF
TRBJ2-1 TRBV5-8 TRBD1 ASINRGRVPQQF
TRBJ2-7 TRBV7-3 TRBD2 ASSLGTSYVHEQY
TRBJ2-2 TRBV20-1 TRBD2 SASSLRRVAGAGELF
TRBJ2-5 TRBV24-1 TRBD2 ATSDALAGVQETQY
TRBJ1-3 TRBV7-9 - ASSRAEVSGNTIY